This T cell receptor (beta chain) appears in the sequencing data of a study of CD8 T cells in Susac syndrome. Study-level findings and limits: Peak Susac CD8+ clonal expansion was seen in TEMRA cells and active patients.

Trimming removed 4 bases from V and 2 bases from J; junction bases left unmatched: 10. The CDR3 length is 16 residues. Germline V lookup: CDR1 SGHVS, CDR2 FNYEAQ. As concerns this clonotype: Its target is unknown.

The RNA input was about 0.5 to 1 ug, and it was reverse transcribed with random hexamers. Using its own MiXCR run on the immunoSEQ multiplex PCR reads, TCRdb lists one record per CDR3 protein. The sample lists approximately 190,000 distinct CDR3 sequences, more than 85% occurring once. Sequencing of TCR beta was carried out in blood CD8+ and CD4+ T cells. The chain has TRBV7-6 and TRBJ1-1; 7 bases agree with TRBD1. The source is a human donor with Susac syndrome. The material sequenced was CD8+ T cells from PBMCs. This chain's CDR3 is CASSSLTGEYNTEAFF. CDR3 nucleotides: TGTGCCAGCAGCTCCCTAACAGGGGAATACAACACTGAAGCTTTCTTT. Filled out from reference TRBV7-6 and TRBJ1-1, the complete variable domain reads GAGVSQSPRYKVTKRGQDVALRCDPISGHVSLYWYRQALGQGPEFLTYFNYEAQQDKSGLPNDRFSAERPEGSISTLTIQRTEQRDSAMYRCASSSLTGEYNTEAFFGQGTRLTVV.